This T cell receptor (beta chain) originates from a study of PD-1 blockade in mismatch repair-deficient tumors. The overall study: All were previously treated, progressing patients with about 11 mismatch repair-deficient cancer types. General study points: Tumor-resident clones, often absent from pretreatment blood, expanded after pembrolizumab and then contracted.

Sequencing was performed with immunoSEQ multiplex PCR; in TCRdb, only in-frame clones are kept and a portion is missing. The repertoire holds roughly 84,000 clones, about 84% seen once, with roughly 2.6% in the top ten. The J segment lost 4 bases and the V segment lost 5 bases, leaving 5 bases of the junction unmatched. Germline V gene sequence: CDR1 SGHAT, CDR2 FQNNGV. The CDR3 runs 15 residues. On this clone: Its antigen is unknown.

The TCR sequence derives from an adult with mismatch repair-deficient cancer. The chain couples TRBV11-2 to TRBJ1-4; 9 bases map to TRBD1. Sequences were derived from peripheral blood, sampled 12 weeks after starting pembrolizumab. The CDR3 nucleotides read TGTGCCAGCAGCCCAAACAGGGGGCGTAATGAAAAACTGTTTTTT. This sequence encodes CASSPNRGRNEKLFF.